This T cell receptor (beta chain) was documented in a study of blood T cell repertoires in COVID-19. Study summary: Samples of COVID-19 (acute and convalescent) were obtained from the United States, Italy and Spain. From T cells, B-cell-depleted T cells, or PBMCs came the material, which was cDNA or gDNA.

Original methodology: The authors estimated nucleated cell counts from reference gene primer amplification. Only in-frame clones appear in the TCRdb table, and some are missing; sequencing was by immunoSEQ multiplex PCR. Clone size and the V and J calls come from that table; the DNA yielded D and trimming. The sample carries 250,000 to 350,000 clones, around 90% recorded once. The V gene's germline CDR1 is MNHEY and CDR2 SMNVEV (reference sequence). V gave up 6 bases and J gave up 3 bases, with 18 bases separating them. The CDR3 contains 16 residues. The V call is TRBV27, the J call TRBJ1-5; D is possibly TRBD1 (6 bases). The TCR sequence derives from a man aged 18 to 29 who had recovered from COVID-19. Sequencing was performed on peripheral blood. As DNA, the CDR3 is TGTGCCAGCAGGTTACAGGGCTATGCCTACAATCAGCCCCAGCATTTT. Amino acid sequence: CASRLQGYAYNQPQHF.